These T cell receptor beta chains were read from a single sample in a study of cytomegalovirus exposure and HLA in healthy donors. Assay used: immunoSEQ multiplex PCR; TCRdb lists only in-frame clones, some missing. The table records under 200,000 clones, roughly 84% of them present only once. The sample consisted of PBMCs. These receptors were taken from a male donor in good health and CMV-seronegative. Each CDR3 is given with its conserved first and last residue. Fields, in order: V gene, J gene, clone size, D gene, CDR3 protein, CDR3 DNA. D genes are given only for firm matches. For some rows the clone size is stated as once, few or many, or as a class when expanded; others skip it.

TRBV10-2	TRBJ2-7	NA	TRBD1	CASSQTGDEQYF	TGCGCCAGCAGTCAGACAGGGGACGAGCAGTACTTC
TRBV11-2	TRBJ2-2	NA	TRBD2	CASRLAGGNTGELFF	TGTGCCAGCAGACTAGCGGGGGGGAACACCGGGGAGCTGTTTTTT
TRBV5-8	TRBJ2-6	NA	NA	CASSLSGEGANVLTF	TGTGCCAGCAGCTTGTCCGGGGAAGGGGCCAACGTCCTGACTTTC
TRBV6-1	TRBJ2-7	few	NA	CASSTGYSYEQYF	TGTGCCAGCAGCACAGGGTATTCCTACGAGCAGTACTTC
TRBV18	TRBJ2-1	NA	NA	CASSPLGSRYNEQFF	TGTGCCAGCTCACCATTGGGCTCTCGCTACAATGAGCAGTTCTTC
TRBV4-2	TRBJ2-3	once	NA	CASSQRVAAGGDSTDTQYF	TGTGCCAGCAGCCAACGGGTCGCTGCGGGCGGAGATAGCACAGATACGCAGTATTTT
TRBV6-5	TRBJ1-2	NA	NA	CASYRASNYGYTF	TGTGCCAGCTACAGGGCGTCTAACTATGGCTACACCTTC
TRBV28	TRBJ2-7	NA	TRBD1	CASSLQGAVGEQYF	TGTGCCAGCAGTTTACAGGGGGCTGTTGGCGAGCAGTACTTC
TRBV5-1	TRBJ2-2	NA	TRBD2	CASSSPSRGTSGGTPNTGELFF	TGCGCCAGCAGCTCCCCCAGTAGGGGGACTAGCGGGGGGACCCCGAACACCGGGGAGCTGTTTTTT
TRBV10-3	TRBJ1-2	NA	NA	CAISEGGVVRGYTF	TGTGCCATCAGTGAAGGGGGAGTGGTGCGTGGCTACACCTTC
TRBV28	TRBJ2-5	NA	TRBD1	CASSLNRGLGETQYF	TGTGCCAGCAGCCTAAACAGGGGGCTGGGGGAGACCCAGTACTTC
TRBV5-1	TRBJ2-2	NA	NA	CASRDGGGNTGELFF	TGCGCCAGCCGCGACGGGGGAGGGAACACCGGGGAGCTGTTTTTT
TRBV6-1	TRBJ2-1	NA	TRBD1	CASRRDSLNEQFF	TGTGCCAGCAGGAGGGACAGCCTCAATGAGCAGTTCTTC
TRBV5-4	TRBJ1-1	NA	NA	CASVGNRGSEAFF	TGTGCCAGCGTTGGGAATAGGGGCTCTGAAGCTTTCTTT
TRBV6-1	TRBJ2-7	NA	NA	CASSKQTYEQYF	TGTGCCAGCAGTAAACAAACCTACGAGCAGTACTTC
TRBV11-2	TRBJ2-7	NA	NA	CASSLVSRDRYEQYF	TGTGCCAGCAGCTTAGTTTCCAGGGATCGGTACGAGCAGTACTTC
TRBV7-8	TRBJ1-2	NA	NA	CASSLEPPSSSSYGYTF	TGTGCCAGCAGCTTAGAACCCCCCAGTTCTTCCTCCTATGGCTACACCTTC
TRBV5-4	TRBJ2-7	NA	NA	CASSPPGHYEQYF	TGTGCCAGCAGCCCTCCGGGACACTACGAGCAGTACTTC
TRBV5-1	TRBJ1-1	few	NA	CASSLRLDTEAFF	TGCGCCAGCAGCCTGAGGTTGGACACTGAAGCTTTCTTT
TRBV18	TRBJ2-7	NA	TRBD1	CASSVDRGGREQYF	TGTGCCAGCTCCGTAGACAGGGGAGGACGCGAGCAGTACTTC
TRBV7-9	TRBJ2-7	NA	NA	CSSSYTGTPYEQYF	TGTTCCAGCAGCTATACAGGGACACCCTACGAGCAGTACTTC
TRBV30	TRBJ1-1	NA	TRBD1	CAWSVQGGRPEAFF	TGTGCCTGGAGTGTTCAAGGGGGCCGACCCGAAGCTTTCTTT
TRBV21-1	TRBJ2-5	NA	NA	CASSKRVSVEADQETQYF	TGTGCCAGCAGCAAAAGGGTATCGGTGGAGGCGGATCAAGAGACCCAGTACTTC
TRBV11-2	TRBJ2-2	NA	TRBD1	CASSLGRGLDAGELFF	TGTGCCAGCAGCTTAGGCAGGGGGCTTGATGCCGGGGAGCTGTTTTTT
TRBV7-3	TRBJ1-1	once	NA	CASSLGEPSTEAFF	TGTGCCAGCAGCTTAGGGGAGCCTTCCACTGAAGCTTTCTTT
TRBV6-1	TRBJ2-7	NA	NA	CASSEVSGPGTYEQYF	TGTGCCAGCAGTGAAGTTTCAGGGCCGGGTACCTACGAGCAGTACTTC
TRBV28	TRBJ2-7	NA	NA	CASSSGGPYEQYF	TGTGCCAGCAGTTCTGGGGGCCCCTACGAGCAGTACTTC
TRBV9	TRBJ1-4	few	NA	CASSGSRGTNEKLFF	TGTGCCAGCAGCGGCTCGCGGGGAACTAATGAAAAACTGTTTTTT
TRBV5-1	TRBJ1-2	NA	NA	CASSLGGGLPYGYTF	TGCGCCAGCAGCTTGGGGGGGGGATTGCCCTATGGCTACACCTTC
TRBV5-8	TRBJ1-1	NA	NA	CASSLDPTQAFF	TGTGCCAGCAGCTTGGACCCCACACAAGCTTTCTTT
TRBV27	TRBJ1-5	NA	NA	CASRLGQFSNQPQHF	TGTGCCAGCCGCCTTGGACAGTTTAGCAATCAGCCCCAGCATTTT
TRBV29-1	TRBJ1-1	NA	TRBD1	CSVRNWGQGEIEAFF	TGCAGCGTGCGCAATTGGGGACAGGGGGAGATTGAAGCTTTCTTT
TRBV6-1	TRBJ1-5	NA	TRBD1	CASTNRGGNQPQHF	TGTGCCAGCACTAACAGGGGGGGCAATCAGCCCCAGCATTTT
TRBV15	TRBJ2-1	once	TRBD1	CATSRKDLVPGTVRFF	TGTGCCACCAGCAGAAAGGACCTTGTTCCAGGGACAGTCCGGTTCTTC
TRBV25-1	TRBJ1-2	NA	TRBD1	CASLATGSNYGYTF	TGTGCCAGCTTGGCGACAGGGTCCAACTATGGCTACACCTTC
TRBV30	TRBJ2-5	NA	NA	CAWSVPQETQYF	TGTGCCTGGAGTGTCCCTCAAGAGACCCAGTACTTC
TRBV5-4	TRBJ2-1	NA	TRBD1	CASSPSGTAYNEQFF	TGTGCCAGCAGCCCCTCCGGGACAGCCTACAATGAGCAGTTCTTC
TRBV25-1	TRBJ2-7	NA	TRBD2	CASSTSGTSGRIHEQYF	TGTGCCAGCAGTACCTCCGGGACTAGCGGGAGAATCCACGAGCAGTACTTC
TRBV5-8	TRBJ2-7	few	NA	CASSWRGPTYEQYF	TGTGCCAGCAGCTGGCGAGGGCCTACCTACGAGCAGTACTTC
TRBV4-1	TRBJ2-1	NA	NA	CASSLEGSGFNEQFF	TGCGCCAGCAGCCTCGAAGGTTCAGGGTTCAATGAGCAGTTCTTC
TRBV10-3	TRBJ1-2	few	TRBD1	CAIGSGGYGYTF	TGTGCCATCGGTTCAGGGGGCTATGGCTACACCTTC
TRBV7-3	TRBJ1-1	once	NA	CASSLVGGTNTEAFF	TGTGCCAGCAGCTTAGTCGGGGGGACGAACACTGAAGCTTTCTTT
TRBV14	TRBJ2-7	once	NA	CASSQDLAPYEQYF	TGTGCCAGCAGCCAAGATTTGGCTCCCTACGAGCAGTACTTC
TRBV30	TRBJ2-5	NA	NA	CAWSVLAMETQYF	TGTGCCTGGAGTGTACTTGCGATGGAGACCCAGTACTTC
TRBV5-1	TRBJ2-7	NA	NA	CASSTEGKLSYEQYF	TGCGCCAGCAGCACGGAGGGGAAACTCTCCTACGAGCAGTACTTC
TRBV7-3	TRBJ2-5	NA	NA	CASSSTTDETQYF	TGTGCCAGCAGCTCGACCACAGACGAGACCCAGTACTTC
TRBV11-2	TRBJ2-7	NA	NA	CASSLEGTTYEQYF	TGTGCCAGCAGCTTAGAGGGGACAACCTACGAGCAGTACTTC
TRBV28	TRBJ1-5	NA	TRBD1	CASSVTGGRQNQPQHF	TGTGCCAGCAGTGTTACAGGGGGCCGGCAAAATCAGCCCCAGCATTTT
TRBV30	TRBJ1-1	NA	NA	CAWSVQRAPNTEAFF	TGTGCCTGGAGTGTCCAGCGTGCCCCGAACACTGAAGCTTTCTTT
TRBV4-3	TRBJ2-7	NA	NA	CASSQAQFGEQYF	TGCGCCAGCAGCCAAGCACAGTTTGGCGAGCAGTACTTC
TRBV7-8	TRBJ2-1	NA	TRBD2	CASSLSGTYNEQFF	TGTGCCAGCAGCTTAAGCGGGACGTACAATGAGCAGTTCTTC
TRBV28	TRBJ2-7	NA	NA	CASRDREVAGEQYF	TGTGCCAGCAGAGACAGGGAGGTCGCGGGTGAGCAGTACTTC
TRBV5-6	TRBJ2-5	NA	NA	CVRGPGKKKETQYF	TGTGTAAGGGGCCCAGGCAAGAAGAAAGAGACCCAGTACTTC
TRBV19	TRBJ2-5	few	TRBD2	CASSILAGTGETQYF	TGTGCCAGTAGTATACTAGCGGGGACGGGAGAGACCCAGTACTTC
TRBV5-1	TRBJ2-6	NA	TRBD1	CASSSGQASSGANVLTF	TGCGCCAGCAGCTCAGGACAGGCGAGCTCTGGGGCCAACGTCCTGACTTTC
TRBV11-2	TRBJ2-7	NA	NA	CASSPAYEQYF	TGTGCCAGCAGCCCGGCCTACGAGCAGTACTTC
TRBV6-5	TRBJ1-1	NA	NA	CASSPRGKNTEAFF	TGTGCCAGCAGCCCGAGAGGCAAGAACACTGAAGCTTTCTTT
TRBV4-1	TRBJ2-7	NA	NA	CASSQVGAGEQYF	TGCGCCAGCAGCCAAGTTGGAGCCGGCGAGCAGTACTTC